This T cell receptor (beta chain) was sequenced for a study of blood T cell repertoires in COVID-19. Looking at the study overall: The samples span acute and convalescent COVID-19 from the United States, Italy and Spain. The cDNA or gDNA used as material had been derived from T cells, B-cell-depleted T cells, or PBMCs.

Among Cohort 3 donors, those recovered had two negative PCRs, clearance, or symptom resolution. Trimming removed 5 bases from V and 1 base from J, with 12 bases in between. The length of the CDR3 is 14 residues. Per the germline V gene, CDR1 is LGHDT and CDR2 is YNNKEL (reference sequence). How the authors handled the data: Scientists estimated how many nucleated cells there were by amplifying reference gene primers. Using immunoSEQ multiplex PCR, the repertoire was profiled, and TCRdb retains in-frame clones only, with some absent. V and J calls and clone size are those listed in that table; D and trimming were worked out from the DNA. The sample has under 450,000 clones, about four fifths seen once.

The source material was PBMCs or T cells enriched from blood (not recorded which). The TCR comes from a woman between 50 and 59 years old who had recovered from COVID-19. The chain couples TRBV3-1 (or the pseudogene TRBV3-2) to TRBJ2-7, with D possibly being TRBD1 (6 bases). CDR3 sequence: CASSMNGQSYEQYF. The CDR3 DNA follows: TGTGCCAGCAGCATGAATGGACAGTCCTACGAGCAGTACTTC.